The TCR beta chain under discussion was sequenced for a study of T cells in Graves' hyperthyroidism and ophthalmopathy. General study points: Ophthalmopathy, which appeared later, was predicted by the model a median 6.5 months before onset.

This CDR3 spans 18 amino acids. From germline, CDR1 is GTSNPN and CDR2 SVGIG (reference sequence). Trimming stripped 0 bases from V and 3 bases from J, with 24 bases between. This clonotype came up a few times. Its antigen is not identified. Recently diagnosed hyperthyroidism of less than 2 months' duration affected patients aged 18 to 65. RNA transcripts yielded amplified TCR beta CDR3 regions. Carried out on the TCR CDR3, a first-round RT-PCR used the HTBI primer set. TCRdb itself ran the multiplex PCR reads through MiXCR, one entry per CDR3 protein. The table has 300,000 to 450,000 distinct CDR3 sequences, roughly 12% seen once.

Sequencing was performed on blood. The receptor comes from a man younger than 40 with Graves' hyperthyroidism that later progressed to Graves' ophthalmopathy. V and J are TRBV30 and TRBJ2-7, with D perhaps matching TRBD2 (6 bases). As DNA, the CDR3 is TGTGCCTGGAGTGTAAAGGTGGCCCGCGGAGGGCCGGTCTACGAGCAGTACTTC. Translation: CAWSVKVARGGPVYEQYF.